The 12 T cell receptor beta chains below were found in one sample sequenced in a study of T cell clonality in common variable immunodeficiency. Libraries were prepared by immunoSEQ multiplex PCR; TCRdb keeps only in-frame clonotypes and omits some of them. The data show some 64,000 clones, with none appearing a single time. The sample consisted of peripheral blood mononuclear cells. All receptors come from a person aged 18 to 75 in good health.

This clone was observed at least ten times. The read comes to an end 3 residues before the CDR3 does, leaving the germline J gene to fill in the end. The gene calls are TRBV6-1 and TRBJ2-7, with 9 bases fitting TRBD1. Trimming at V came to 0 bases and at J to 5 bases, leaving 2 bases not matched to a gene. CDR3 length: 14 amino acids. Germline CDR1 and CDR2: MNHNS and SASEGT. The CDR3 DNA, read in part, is TGTGCCAGCAGTGAAGCGAGGGACAGGGACGAG. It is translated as CASSEARDRDE. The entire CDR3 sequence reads CASSEARDRDEQYF.

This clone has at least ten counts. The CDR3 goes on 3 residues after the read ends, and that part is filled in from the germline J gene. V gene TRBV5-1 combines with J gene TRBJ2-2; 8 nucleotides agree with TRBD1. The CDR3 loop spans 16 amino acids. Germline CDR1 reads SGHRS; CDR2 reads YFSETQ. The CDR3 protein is CASSLARDRPFRKLFF. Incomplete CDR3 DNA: TGCGCCAGCAGCTTGGCTCGGGACAGGCCTTTTCGGAAG.

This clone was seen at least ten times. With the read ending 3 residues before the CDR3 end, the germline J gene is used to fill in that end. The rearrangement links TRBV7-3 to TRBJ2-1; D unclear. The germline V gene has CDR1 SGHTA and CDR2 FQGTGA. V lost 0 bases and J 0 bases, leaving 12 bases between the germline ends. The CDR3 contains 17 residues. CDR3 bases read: TGTGCCAGCAGCTTAACTGGCCGCGGATACTCCTACAATGAG. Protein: CASSLTGRGYSYNE. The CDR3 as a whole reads CASSLTGRGYSYNEQFF.

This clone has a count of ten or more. CDR3 sequence: CASSAWTNSYNEQFF. The covered CDR3 bases are TGTGCCAGCAGCGCCTGGACTAACTCCTACAATGAG. The V call is TRBV9, the J call TRBJ2-1; tentative D call: TRBD2 (6 bases). From the germline J gene comes the end of the CDR3, since the read stops 3 residues before it. Germline assignment: CDR1 SGDLS and CDR2 YYNGEE. CDR3 length: 15 residues. Trimming removed 3 bases from V and 0 bases from J, with 10 bases in between.

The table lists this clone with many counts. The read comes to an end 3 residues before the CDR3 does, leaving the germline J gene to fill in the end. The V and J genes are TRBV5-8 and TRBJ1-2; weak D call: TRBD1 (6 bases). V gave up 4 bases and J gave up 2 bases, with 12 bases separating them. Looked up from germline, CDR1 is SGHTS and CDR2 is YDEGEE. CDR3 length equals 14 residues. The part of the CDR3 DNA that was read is TGTGCCAGCAGCCCCGGGACACCGAACTATGGC. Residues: CASSPGTPNYG. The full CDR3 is CASSPGTPNYGYTF.

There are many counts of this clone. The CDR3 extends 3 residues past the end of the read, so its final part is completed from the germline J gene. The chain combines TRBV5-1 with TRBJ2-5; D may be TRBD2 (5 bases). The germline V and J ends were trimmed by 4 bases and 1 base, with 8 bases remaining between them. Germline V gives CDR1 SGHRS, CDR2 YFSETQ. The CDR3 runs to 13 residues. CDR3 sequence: CASSLDSQETQYF. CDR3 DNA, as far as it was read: TGCGCCAGCAGCCTGGACTCCCAAGAGACC.

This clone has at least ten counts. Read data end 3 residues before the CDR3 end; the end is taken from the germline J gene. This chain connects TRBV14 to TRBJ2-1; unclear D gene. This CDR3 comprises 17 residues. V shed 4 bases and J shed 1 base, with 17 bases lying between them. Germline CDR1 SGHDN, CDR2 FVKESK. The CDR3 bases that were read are TGTGCCAGCAGCCCCTGGTATAGGTCAGGTTCCTACAATGAG. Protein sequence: CASSPWYRSGSYNE. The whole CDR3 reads CASSPWYRSGSYNEQFF.

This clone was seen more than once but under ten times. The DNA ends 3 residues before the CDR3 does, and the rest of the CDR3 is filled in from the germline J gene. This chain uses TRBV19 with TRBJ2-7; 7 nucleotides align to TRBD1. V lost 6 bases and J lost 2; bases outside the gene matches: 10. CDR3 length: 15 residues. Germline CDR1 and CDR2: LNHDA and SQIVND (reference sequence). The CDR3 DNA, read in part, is TGTGCCAGTAGCCCGGGACAGACCTACACCTACGAG. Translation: CASSPGQTYTYE. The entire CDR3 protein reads CASSPGQTYTYEQYF.

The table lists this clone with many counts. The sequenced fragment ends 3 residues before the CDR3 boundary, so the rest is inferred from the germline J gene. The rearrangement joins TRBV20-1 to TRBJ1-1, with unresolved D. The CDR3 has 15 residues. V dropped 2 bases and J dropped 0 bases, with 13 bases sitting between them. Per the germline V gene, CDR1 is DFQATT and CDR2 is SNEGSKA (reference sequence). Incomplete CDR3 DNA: TGCAGTGCTAGATCCCGGGTAAGAGTGAACACTGAA. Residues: CSARSRVRVNTE. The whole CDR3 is CSARSRVRVNTEAFF.

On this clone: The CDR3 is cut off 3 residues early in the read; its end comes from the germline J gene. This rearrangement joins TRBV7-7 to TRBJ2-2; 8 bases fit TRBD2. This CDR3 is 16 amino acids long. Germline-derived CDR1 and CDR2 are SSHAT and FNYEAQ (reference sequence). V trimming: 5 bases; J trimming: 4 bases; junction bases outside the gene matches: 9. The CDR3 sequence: CASSMGLVGSTGELFF. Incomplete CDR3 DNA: TGTGCCAGCAGCATGGGACTAGTGGGGAGCACCGGGGAG.

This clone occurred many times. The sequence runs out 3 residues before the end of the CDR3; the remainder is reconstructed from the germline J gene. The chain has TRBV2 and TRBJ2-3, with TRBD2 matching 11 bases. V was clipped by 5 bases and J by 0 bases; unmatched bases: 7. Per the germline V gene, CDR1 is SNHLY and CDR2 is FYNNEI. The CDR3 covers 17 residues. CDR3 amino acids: CASSYGLAGPSTDTQYF. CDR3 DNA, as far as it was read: TGTGCCAGCAGTTATGGACTAGCGGGCCCTAGCACAGATACG. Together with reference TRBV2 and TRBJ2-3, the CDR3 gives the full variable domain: EPEVTQTPSHQVTQMGQEVILRCVPISNHLYFYWYRQILGQKVEFLVSFYNNEISEKSEIFDDQFSVERPDGSNFTLKIRSTKLEDSAMYFCASSYGLAGPSTDTQYFGPGTRLTVL.

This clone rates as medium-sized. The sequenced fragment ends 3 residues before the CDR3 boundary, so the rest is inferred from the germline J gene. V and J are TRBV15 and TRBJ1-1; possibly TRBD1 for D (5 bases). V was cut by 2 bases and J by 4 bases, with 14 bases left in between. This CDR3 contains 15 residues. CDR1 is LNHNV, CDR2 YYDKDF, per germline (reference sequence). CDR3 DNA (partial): TGTGCCACCAGCAGAAGTCTAGGGGTGGGCACTGAA. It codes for CATSRSLGVGTE. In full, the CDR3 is CATSRSLGVGTEAFF. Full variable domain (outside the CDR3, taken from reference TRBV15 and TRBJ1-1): DAMVIQNPRYQVTQFGKPVTLSCSQTLNHNVMYWYQQKSSQAPKLLFHYYDKDFNNEADTPDNFQSRRPNTSFCFLDIRSPGLGDTAMYLCATSRSLGVGTEAFFGQGTRLTVV.